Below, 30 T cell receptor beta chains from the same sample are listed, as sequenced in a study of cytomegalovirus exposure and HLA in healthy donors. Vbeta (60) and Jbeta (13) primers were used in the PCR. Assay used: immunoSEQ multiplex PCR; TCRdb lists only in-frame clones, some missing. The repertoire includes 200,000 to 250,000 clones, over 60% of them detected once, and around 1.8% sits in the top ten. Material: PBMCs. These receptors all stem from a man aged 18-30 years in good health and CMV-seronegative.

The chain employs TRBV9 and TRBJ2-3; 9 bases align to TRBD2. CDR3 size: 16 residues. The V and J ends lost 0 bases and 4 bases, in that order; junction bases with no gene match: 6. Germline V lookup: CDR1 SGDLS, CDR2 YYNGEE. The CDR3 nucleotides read TGTGCCAGCAGCGTAGGGGCGGGGGGGAACGCAGATACGCAGTATTTT. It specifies CASSVGAGGNADTQYF.

CDR3 in amino acids: CASSFGSGTGSYNEQFF. The CDR3 DNA is TGCGCCAGCAGCTTCGGTTCCGGGACAGGCTCCTACAATGAGCAGTTCTTC. The V and J genes are TRBV5-1 and TRBJ2-1; 8 positions agree with TRBD1. V trimming: 2 bases; J trimming: 0 bases; junction bases outside the gene matches: 7. The CDR3 runs to 17 residues. Germline V gives CDR1 SGHRS, CDR2 YFSETQ. The full variable domain, rest sourced from reference TRBV5-1 and TRBJ2-1, is KAGVTQTPRYLIKTRGQQVTLSCSPISGHRSVSWYQQTPGQGLQFLFEYFSETQRNKGNFPGRFSGRQFSNSRSEMNVSTLELGDSALYLCASSFGSGTGSYNEQFFGPGTRLTVL.

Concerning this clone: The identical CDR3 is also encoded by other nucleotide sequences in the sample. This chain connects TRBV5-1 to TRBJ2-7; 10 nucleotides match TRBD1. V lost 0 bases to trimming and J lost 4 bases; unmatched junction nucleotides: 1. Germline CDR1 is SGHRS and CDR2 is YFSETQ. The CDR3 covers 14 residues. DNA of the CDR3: TGCGCCAGCAGCTTGGGACAGGGGGCTTACGAGCAGTACTTC. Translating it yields CASSLGQGAYEQYF. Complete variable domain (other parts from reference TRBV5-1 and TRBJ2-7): KAGVTQTPRYLIKTRGQQVTLSCSPISGHRSVSWYQQTPGQGLQFLFEYFSETQRNKGNFPGRFSGRQFSNSRSEMNVSTLELGDSALYLCASSLGQGAYEQYFGPGTRLTVT.

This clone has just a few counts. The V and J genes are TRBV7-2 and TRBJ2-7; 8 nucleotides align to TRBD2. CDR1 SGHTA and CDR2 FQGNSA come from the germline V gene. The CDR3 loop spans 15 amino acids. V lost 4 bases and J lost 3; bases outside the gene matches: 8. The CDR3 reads CASSSETGTSYEQYF. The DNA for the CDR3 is TGTGCCAGCAGCTCTGAAACCGGGACTAGCTACGAGCAGTACTTC.

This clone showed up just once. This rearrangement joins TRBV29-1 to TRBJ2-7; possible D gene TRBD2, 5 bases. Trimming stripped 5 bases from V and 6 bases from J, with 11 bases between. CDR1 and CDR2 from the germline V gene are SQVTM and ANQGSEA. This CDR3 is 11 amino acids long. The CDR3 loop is CSVQEAFEQYF. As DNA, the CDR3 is TGCAGCGTTCAGGAGGCATTCGAGCAGTACTTC.

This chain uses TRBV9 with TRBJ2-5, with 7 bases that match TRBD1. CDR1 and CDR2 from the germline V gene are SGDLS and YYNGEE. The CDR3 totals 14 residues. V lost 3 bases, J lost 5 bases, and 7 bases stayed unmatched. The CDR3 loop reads CASSANTGVETQYF. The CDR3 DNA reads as TGTGCCAGCAGCGCTAACACAGGGGTGGAGACCCAGTACTTC.

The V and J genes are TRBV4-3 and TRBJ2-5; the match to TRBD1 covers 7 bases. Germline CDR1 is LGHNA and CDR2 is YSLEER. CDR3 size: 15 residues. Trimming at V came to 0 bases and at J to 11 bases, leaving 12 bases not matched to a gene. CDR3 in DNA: TGCGCCAGCAGCCAAGATCCCGCGGCTGACAGGGAGCAGTACTTC. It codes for CASSQDPAADREQYF.

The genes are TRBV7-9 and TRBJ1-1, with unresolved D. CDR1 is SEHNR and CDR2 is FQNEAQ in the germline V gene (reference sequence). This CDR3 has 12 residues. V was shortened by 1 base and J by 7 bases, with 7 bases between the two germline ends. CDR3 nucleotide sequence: TGTGCCAGCAGCTTAGGAGGGATTGAAGCTTTCTTT. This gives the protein CASSLGGIEAFF.

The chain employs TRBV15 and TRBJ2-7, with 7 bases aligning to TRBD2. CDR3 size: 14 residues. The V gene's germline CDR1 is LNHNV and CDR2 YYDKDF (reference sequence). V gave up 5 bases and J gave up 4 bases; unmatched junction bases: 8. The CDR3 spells CATSEPGEGYEQYF. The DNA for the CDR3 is TGTGCCACCAGCGAACCCGGGGAGGGATACGAGCAGTACTTC.

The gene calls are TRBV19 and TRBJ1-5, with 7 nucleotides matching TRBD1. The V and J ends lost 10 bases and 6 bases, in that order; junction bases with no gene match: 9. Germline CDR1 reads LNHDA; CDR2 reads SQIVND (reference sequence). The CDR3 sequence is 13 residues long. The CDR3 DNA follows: TGTGCCATCGCCGACAGGGTTGGTCAGCCCCAGCATTTT. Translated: CAIADRVGQPQHF.

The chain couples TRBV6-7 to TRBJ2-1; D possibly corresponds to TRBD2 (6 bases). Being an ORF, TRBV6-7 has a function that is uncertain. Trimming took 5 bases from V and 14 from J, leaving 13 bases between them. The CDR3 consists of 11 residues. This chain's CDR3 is CASSRTIYKFF. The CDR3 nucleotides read TGTGCCAGCAGTCGGACTATCTACAAGTTCTTC.

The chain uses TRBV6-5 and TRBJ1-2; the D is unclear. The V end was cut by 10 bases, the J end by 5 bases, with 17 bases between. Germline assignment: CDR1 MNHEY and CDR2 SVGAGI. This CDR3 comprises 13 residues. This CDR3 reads CATSLADEYGYTF. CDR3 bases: TGTGCCACCTCCCTGGCGGATGAATATGGCTACACCTTC.

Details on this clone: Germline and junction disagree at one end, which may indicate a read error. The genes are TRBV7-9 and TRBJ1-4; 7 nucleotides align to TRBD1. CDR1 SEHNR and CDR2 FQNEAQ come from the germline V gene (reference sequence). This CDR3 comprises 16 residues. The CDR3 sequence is CSSSLADRASNEKLFF. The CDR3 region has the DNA TGTTCCAGCAGCTTAGCCGACAGGGCGAGTAATGAAAAACTGTTTTTT. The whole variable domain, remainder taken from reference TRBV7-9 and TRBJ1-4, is DTGVSQNPRHKITKRGQNVTFRCDPISEHNRLYWYRQTLGQGPEFLTYFQNEAQLEKSRLLSDRFSAERPKGSFSTLEIQRTEQGDSAMYLCSSSLADRASNEKLFFGSGTQLSVL.

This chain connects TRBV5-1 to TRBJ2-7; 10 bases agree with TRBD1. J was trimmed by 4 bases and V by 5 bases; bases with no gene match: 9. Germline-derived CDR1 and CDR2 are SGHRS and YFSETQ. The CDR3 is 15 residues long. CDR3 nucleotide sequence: TGCGCCAGCAGGAGGGACAGGGGAGGTTCTTACGAGCAGTACTTC. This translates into CASRRDRGGSYEQYF.

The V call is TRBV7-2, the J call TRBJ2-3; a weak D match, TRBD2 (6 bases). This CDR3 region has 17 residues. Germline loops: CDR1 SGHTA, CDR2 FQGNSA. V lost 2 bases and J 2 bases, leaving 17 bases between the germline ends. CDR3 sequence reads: CASSLSFRREITDTQYF. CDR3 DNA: TGTGCCAGCAGCTTATCTTTTCGGCGGGAAATCACAGATACGCAGTATTTT.

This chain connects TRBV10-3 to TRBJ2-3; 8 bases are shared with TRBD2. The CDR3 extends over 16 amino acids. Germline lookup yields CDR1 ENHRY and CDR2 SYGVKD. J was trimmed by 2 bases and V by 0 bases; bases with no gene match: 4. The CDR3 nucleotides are TGTGCCATCAGTGAGTCGAGACTAGCGAACACAGATACGCAGTATTTT. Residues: CAISESRLANTDTQYF.

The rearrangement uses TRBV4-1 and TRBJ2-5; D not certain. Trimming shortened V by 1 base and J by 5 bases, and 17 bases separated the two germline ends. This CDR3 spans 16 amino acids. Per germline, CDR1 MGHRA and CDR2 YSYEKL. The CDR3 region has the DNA TGCGCCAGCAGCCAAGGAAATGCACTTGGTACGGAGACCCAGTACTTC. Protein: CASSQGNALGTETQYF.

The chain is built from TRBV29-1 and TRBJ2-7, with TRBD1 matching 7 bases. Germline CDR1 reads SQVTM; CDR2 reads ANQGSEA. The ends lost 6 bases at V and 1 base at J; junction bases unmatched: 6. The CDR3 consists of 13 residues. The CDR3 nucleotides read TGCAGCGTAGTTTACAGGGGTTCCTACGAGCAGTACTTC. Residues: CSVVYRGSYEQYF.

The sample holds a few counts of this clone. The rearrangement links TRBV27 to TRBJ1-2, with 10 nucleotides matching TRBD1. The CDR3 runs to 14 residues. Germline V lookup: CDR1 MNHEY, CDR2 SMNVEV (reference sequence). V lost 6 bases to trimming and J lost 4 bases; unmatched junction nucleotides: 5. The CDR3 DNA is TGTGCCAGCAGGGGACAGGGGAGTGGCTATGGCTACACCTTC. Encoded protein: CASRGQGSGYGYTF.

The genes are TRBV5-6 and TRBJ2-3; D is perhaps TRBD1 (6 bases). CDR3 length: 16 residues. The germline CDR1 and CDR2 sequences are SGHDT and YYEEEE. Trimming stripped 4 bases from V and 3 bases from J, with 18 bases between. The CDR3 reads CASSTWTVRPTDTQYF. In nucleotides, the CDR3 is TGTGCCAGCAGCACCTGGACAGTCCGGCCTACAGATACGCAGTATTTT.

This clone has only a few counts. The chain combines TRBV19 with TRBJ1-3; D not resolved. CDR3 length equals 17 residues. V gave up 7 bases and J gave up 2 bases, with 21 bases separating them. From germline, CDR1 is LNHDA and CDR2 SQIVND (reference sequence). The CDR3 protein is CASTTLSLAEAGNTIYF. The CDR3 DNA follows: TGTGCCAGTACGACCCTATCCCTCGCGGAGGCTGGAAACACCATATATTTT. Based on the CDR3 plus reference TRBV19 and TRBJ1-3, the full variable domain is DGGITQSPKYLFRKEGQNVTLSCEQNLNHDAMYWYRQDPGQGLRLIYYSQIVNDFQKGDIAEGYSVSREKKESFPLTVTSAQKNPTAFYLCASTTLSLAEAGNTIYFGEGSWLTVV.

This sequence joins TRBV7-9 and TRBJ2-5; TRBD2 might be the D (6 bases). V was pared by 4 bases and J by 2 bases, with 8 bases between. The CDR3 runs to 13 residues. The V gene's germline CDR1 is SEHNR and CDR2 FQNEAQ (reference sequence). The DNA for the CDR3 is TGTGCCAGCAGCTCTGGACTACAAGAGACCCAGTACTTC. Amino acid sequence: CASSSGLQETQYF.

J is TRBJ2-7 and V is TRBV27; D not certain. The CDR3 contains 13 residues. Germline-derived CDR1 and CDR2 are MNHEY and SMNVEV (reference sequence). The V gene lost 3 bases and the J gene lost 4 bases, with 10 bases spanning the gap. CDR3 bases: TGTGCCAGCAGTTTCAGTCTTCTTTACGAGCAGTACTTC. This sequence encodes CASSFSLLYEQYF.

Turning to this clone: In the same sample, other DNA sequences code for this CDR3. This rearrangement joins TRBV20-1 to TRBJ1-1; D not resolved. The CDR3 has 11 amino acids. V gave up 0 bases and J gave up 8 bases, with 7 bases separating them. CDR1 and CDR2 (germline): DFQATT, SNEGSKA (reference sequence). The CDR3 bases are TGCAGTGCTAGAGACGCGGCCGAAGCTTTCTTT. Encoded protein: CSARDAAEAFF.

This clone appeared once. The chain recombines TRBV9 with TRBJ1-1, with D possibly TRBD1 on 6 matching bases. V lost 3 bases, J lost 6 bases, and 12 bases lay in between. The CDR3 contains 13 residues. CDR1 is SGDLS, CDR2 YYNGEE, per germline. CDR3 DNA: TGTGCCAGCAGCGGGGGGGGGCTGCCTGAAGCTTTCTTT. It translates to CASSGGGLPEAFF.

In nucleotides, the CDR3 is TGCGCCAGCACCAAAGGACAGCAGAACACCGGGGAGCTGTTTTTT. Encoded protein: CASTKGQQNTGELFF. The chain recombines TRBV5-1 with TRBJ2-2; TRBD1 is a possible D gene (6 bases). The CDR3 length is 15 residues. Germline lookup yields CDR1 SGHRS and CDR2 YFSETQ. V was clipped by 6 bases and J by 1 base, with 13 bases between them. Together with reference TRBV5-1 and TRBJ2-2, the CDR3 gives the full variable domain: KAGVTQTPRYLIKTRGQQVTLSCSPISGHRSVSWYQQTPGQGLQFLFEYFSETQRNKGNFPGRFSGRQFSNSRSEMNVSTLELGDSALYLCASTKGQQNTGELFFGEGSRLTVL.

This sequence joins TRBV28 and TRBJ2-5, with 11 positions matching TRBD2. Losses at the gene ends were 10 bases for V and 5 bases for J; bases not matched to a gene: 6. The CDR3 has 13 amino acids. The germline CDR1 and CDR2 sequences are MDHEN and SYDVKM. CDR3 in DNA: TGTGCCACCTTAGCGGGAGGGCCGGAGACCCAGTACTTC. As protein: CATLAGGPETQYF.

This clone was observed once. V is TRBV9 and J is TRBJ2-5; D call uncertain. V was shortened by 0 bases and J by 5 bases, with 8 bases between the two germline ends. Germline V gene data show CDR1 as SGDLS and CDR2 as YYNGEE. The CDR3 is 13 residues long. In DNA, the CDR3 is TGTGCCAGCAGCGTAGGGCCCGGGGAGACCCAGTACTTC. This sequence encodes CASSVGPGETQYF. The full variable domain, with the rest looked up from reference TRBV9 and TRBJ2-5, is DSGVTQTPKHLITATGQRVTLRCSPRSGDLSVYWYQQSLDQGLQFLIQYYNGEERAKGNILERFSAQQFPDLHSELNLSSLELGDSALYFCASSVGPGETQYFGPGTRLLVL.

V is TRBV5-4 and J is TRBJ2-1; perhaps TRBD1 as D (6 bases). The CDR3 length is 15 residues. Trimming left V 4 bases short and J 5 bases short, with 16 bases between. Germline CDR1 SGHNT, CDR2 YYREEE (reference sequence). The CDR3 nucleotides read TGTGCCAGCAGCAGAAGGGACACCGGAAACAATGAGCAGTTCTTC. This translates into CASSRRDTGNNEQFF.

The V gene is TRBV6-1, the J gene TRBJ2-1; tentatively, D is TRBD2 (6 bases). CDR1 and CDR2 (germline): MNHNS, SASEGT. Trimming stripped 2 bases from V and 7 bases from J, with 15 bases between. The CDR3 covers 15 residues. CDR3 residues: CASSERGTAMNEQFF. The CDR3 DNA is TGTGCCAGCAGTGAACGGGGGACGGCAATGAATGAGCAGTTCTTC.